Each of the 30 T cell receptor beta chains below was sequenced from the same sample in a study of blood T cell repertoires in COVID-19. Clones were sequenced by immunoSEQ multiplex PCR, and TCRdb holds only the in-frame ones, with some missing. This sample has 99,000 or so clones, with around 86% found just once. Sample: peripheral blood. These receptors came from a man aged 50 to 60 with acute or convalescent COVID-19.

Here the CDR3 reads CSAKLDEQFF. CDR3 sequence (DNA): TGCAGTGCTAAGCTGGATGAGCAGTTCTTC. This chain links TRBV20-1 with TRBJ2-1; D gene ambiguous. The CDR3 has 10 residues. The germline CDR1 and CDR2 sequences are DFQATT and SNEGSKA (reference sequence). V lost 4 bases, J lost 8 bases, and 6 bases lay in between.

In this sample, this clone turned up a few times. The chain couples TRBV15 to TRBJ1-5; D call uncertain. In germline, CDR1 is LNHNV, CDR2 YYDKDF (reference sequence). This CDR3 comprises 16 residues. With 1 base removed from V and 4 bases from J, the gap between germline ends came to 14 bases. This CDR3 is CATSRAKGLDNQPQHF. The CDR3, as DNA: TGTGCCACCAGCAGAGCAAAAGGACTCGATAATCAGCCCCAGCATTTT.

The rearrangement links TRBV5-1 to TRBJ2-5; D not resolved. Germline lookup yields CDR1 SGHRS and CDR2 YFSETQ. V gave up 0 bases and J gave up 2 bases, with 5 bases separating them. The CDR3 loop spans 13 amino acids. CDR3 in amino acids: CASSLELQETQYF. In DNA form, the CDR3 reads TGCGCCAGCAGCTTGGAACTTCAAGAGACCCAGTACTTC.

This chain links TRBV19 with TRBJ2-2; weak D call: TRBD2 (6 bases). With 1 base removed from V and 3 bases from J, the gap between germline ends came to 12 bases. The CDR3 is made up of 16 amino acids. Germline V gives CDR1 LNHDA, CDR2 SQIVND (reference sequence). CDR3 in amino acids: CASSIGGVRHTGELFF. In DNA form, the CDR3 reads TGTGCCAGTAGTATAGGGGGGGTCCGGCACACCGGGGAGCTGTTTTTT. The full variable domain, with the rest looked up from reference TRBV19 and TRBJ2-2, is DGGITQSPKYLFRKEGQNVTLSCEQNLNHDAMYWYRQDPGQGLRLIYYSQIVNDFQKGDIAEGYSVSREKKESFPLTVTSAQKNPTAFYLCASSIGGVRHTGELFFGEGSRLTVL.

A single count supports this clone. The J gene is TRBJ2-1, the V gene TRBV28, with 10 bases aligning to TRBD1. The CDR3 loop spans 14 amino acids. The germline CDR1 and CDR2 sequences are MDHEN and SYDVKM. J lost 7 bases, V lost 3 bases, and 3 bases had no gene match. CDR3 in amino acids: CASSLTGGGNEQFF. DNA for the CDR3: TGTGCCAGCAGTTTGACAGGGGGCGGGAATGAGCAGTTCTTC.

The chain has TRBV21-1 and TRBJ2-3; the tabulated D call, TRBD1, remains unverified against the DNA. TRBV21-1 is classified as a pseudogene. This CDR3 comprises 16 residues. CDR3 sequence: CASSNPTGFGTDTQYF. DNA of the CDR3: TGTGCCAGCAGCAATCCGACAGGGTTTGGCACAGATACGCAGTATTTT.

CDR3 DNA: TGTGCCAGCGGGGCTCTCGCGGTCCTGGAGCAGTACTTC. Translated: CASGALAVLEQYF. J is TRBJ2-7 and V is TRBV6-5; TRBD1 might be the D (5 bases). Germline CDR1 MNHEY, CDR2 SVGAGI. This CDR3 spans 13 amino acids. Trimming cost V 8 bases and J 7 bases, with 18 bases left between them.

The chain combines TRBV9 with TRBJ2-3; D might be TRBD1 (6 bases). Trimming took off 2 bases at V and 1 base at J, with 8 bases between the two ends. The germline V gene has CDR1 SGDLS and CDR2 YYNGEE. The CDR3 spans 14 residues. CDR3 nucleotides: TGTGCCAGCAGCGTTGAGGGGGGCACAGATACGCAGTATTTT. Encoded protein: CASSVEGGTDTQYF.

The chain links TRBV30 to TRBJ2-5; TRBD1 is a possible D gene (6 bases). Germline V lookup: CDR1 GTSNPN, CDR2 SVGIG (reference sequence). The CDR3 length is 14 residues. Trimming took 0 bases from V and 6 from J, leaving 14 bases between them. CDR3 sequence reads: CAWSVPGAFQTQYF. CDR3 in DNA: TGTGCCTGGAGTGTACCAGGGGCCTTCCAGACCCAGTACTTC.

V and J are TRBV9 and TRBJ2-1; TRBD2 aligns across 7 bases. The CDR3 extends over 12 amino acids. CDR1 and CDR2 (germline): SGDLS, YYNGEE. The J segment lost 10 bases and the V segment lost 0 bases, leaving 1 base of the junction unmatched. In nucleotides, the CDR3 is TGTGCCAGCAGCGTAGGGGAGGGCGAGCAGTTCTTC. Translating gives CASSVGEGEQFF. The full variable domain, rest sourced from reference TRBV9 and TRBJ2-1, is DSGVTQTPKHLITATGQRVTLRCSPRSGDLSVYWYQQSLDQGLQFLIQYYNGEERAKGNILERFSAQQFPDLHSELNLSSLELGDSALYFCASSVGEGEQFFGPGTRLTVL.

The chain employs TRBV2 and TRBJ1-1; tentative D call: TRBD1 (6 bases). The ends were cut back, 6 bases at V and 5 bases at J, with 10 bases in the middle. Germline values: CDR1 SNHLY, CDR2 FYNNEI. The CDR3 contains 12 residues. The CDR3 here is CASRRDITEAFF. The CDR3 nucleotides read TGTGCCAGCAGGAGGGACATAACTGAAGCTTTCTTT.

This chain joins TRBV24-1 and TRBJ2-2; 9 positions match TRBD1. CDR1 is KGHDR, CDR2 SFDVKD, per germline. Trimming cost V 4 bases and J 1 base; bases outside gene matches: 18. The CDR3 is 21 residues long. This CDR3 is CATSDTYTGTGPRMNTGELFF. CDR3 nucleotide sequence: TGTGCCACCAGTGACACTTACACCGGGACAGGGCCCAGAATGAACACCGGGGAGCTGTTTTTT.

The genes are TRBV2 and TRBJ2-7, with 8 bases fitting TRBD1. Germline CDR1 reads SNHLY; CDR2 reads FYNNEI. Losses at the gene ends were 6 bases for V and 3 bases for J; bases not matched to a gene: 4. The CDR3 spans 13 residues. CDR3 residues: CASSATGDYEQYF. CDR3 sequence (DNA): TGTGCCAGCAGCGCGACAGGGGACTACGAGCAGTACTTC. Using reference TRBV2 and TRBJ2-7 for the parts outside the CDR3, the full variable domain is EPEVTQTPSHQVTQMGQEVILRCVPISNHLYFYWYRQILGQKVEFLVSFYNNEISEKSEIFDDQFSVERPDGSNFTLKIRSTKLEDSAMYFCASSATGDYEQYFGPGTRLTVT.

The J gene is TRBJ1-1, the V gene TRBV5-6; 8 bases line up with TRBD1. CDR1 is SGHDT and CDR2 is YYEEEE in the germline V gene. V was clipped by 0 bases and J by 1 base; unmatched bases: 2. The CDR3 loop spans 15 amino acids. This chain's CDR3 is CASSLVGQGNTEAFF. As DNA, the CDR3 is TGTGCCAGCAGCTTGGTTGGACAGGGGAACACTGAAGCTTTCTTT.

The chain links TRBV6-5 to TRBJ2-7, with 7 bases lining up with TRBD1. CDR1 is MNHEY and CDR2 is SVGAGI in the germline V gene. V lost 6 bases to trimming and J lost 5 bases; unmatched junction nucleotides: 10. The CDR3 loop spans 14 amino acids. The DNA for the CDR3 is TGTGCCAGCAGCTCACAGGGGCAACGGGACGAGCAGTACTTC. It yields the protein CASSSQGQRDEQYF.

This rearrangement joins TRBV5-1 to TRBJ1-2; D ambiguous. The CDR3 sequence is 12 residues long. V lost 0 bases, J lost 4 bases, and 4 bases lay in between. Germline V CDR1 and CDR2: SGHRS, YFSETQ. Here the CDR3 reads CASSLEPYGYTF. CDR3 nucleotides: TGCGCCAGCAGCTTGGAGCCCTATGGCTACACCTTC.

The V and J genes are TRBV28 and TRBJ1-5; no reliable D call. Trimming left V 2 bases short and J 9 bases short, with 8 bases between. Germline V gives CDR1 MDHEN, CDR2 SYDVKM. CDR3 length equals 12 residues. DNA for the CDR3: TGTGCCAGCAGTTTAGACCGGGGGCCCCAGCATTTT. Translating it yields CASSLDRGPQHF.

V usage is TRBV6-7 and J usage is TRBJ2-7; 9 nucleotides match TRBD2. TRBV6-7 is an ORF for which the function is uncertain. J gave up 3 bases and V 3 bases, and 9 bases lay outside the gene matches. The CDR3 has 16 residues. In DNA form, the CDR3 reads TGTGCCAGCAGTTATCTTGCCCTAGCGGGAAACTACGAGCAGTACTTC. Its protein is CASSYLALAGNYEQYF.

The chain recombines TRBV29-1 with TRBJ2-1; no firm D call. Germline V lookup: CDR1 SQVTM, CDR2 ANQGSEA. This CDR3 region has 10 residues. V was pared by 7 bases and J by 5 bases, with 6 bases between. CDR3 coding DNA: TGCAGCGGAGGCCACAATGAGCAGTTCTTC. Its protein is CSGGHNEQFF.

The chain is built from TRBV19 and TRBJ2-2; 8 nucleotides match TRBD2. The V gene's germline CDR1 is LNHDA and CDR2 SQIVND (reference sequence). Germline trimming cut 9 bases from V and 2 bases from J; bases unmatched to any gene: 8. The CDR3 contains 15 residues. This chain's CDR3 is CARHWSGGNTGELFF. CDR3 bases: TGTGCCAGGCACTGGAGCGGGGGTAACACCGGGGAGCTGTTTTTT.

V usage is TRBV18 and J usage is TRBJ1-2, with 8 bases matching TRBD1. V lost 3 bases to trimming and J lost 4 bases; unmatched junction nucleotides: 7. This CDR3 has 15 residues. CDR1 and CDR2 from the germline V gene are KGHSH and LQKENI. The CDR3 is CASSPSGGAGYGYTF. CDR3 nucleotide sequence: TGTGCCAGCTCACCCTCAGGGGGCGCAGGCTATGGCTACACCTTC.

This chain joins TRBV11-3 and TRBJ2-1; 9 positions agree with TRBD2. Trimming at V came to 5 bases and at J to 9 bases, leaving 5 bases not matched to a gene. The CDR3 has 13 amino acids. CDR1 SGHNT and CDR2 YENEEA come from the germline V gene. CDR3 sequence reads: CASSMGLAGEQFF. In DNA form, the CDR3 reads TGTGCCAGCAGCATGGGACTAGCAGGTGAGCAGTTCTTC. Variable domain in full (rest from reference TRBV11-3 and TRBJ2-1): EAGVVQSPRYKIIEKKQPVAFWCNPISGHNTLYWYLQNLGQGPELLIRYENEEAVDDSQLPKDRFSAERLKGVDSTLKIQPAELGDSAVYLCASSMGLAGEQFFGPGTRLTVL.

The chain combines TRBV18 with TRBJ2-1, with a weak D call TRBD2 (6 bases). Germline CDR1 is KGHSH and CDR2 is LQKENI. The CDR3 has 18 amino acids. Trimming left V 2 bases short and J 5 bases short, with 22 bases between. This CDR3 reads CASSPIGSIEVTNNEQFF. The CDR3 DNA reads TGTGCCAGCTCACCAATCGGGAGTATTGAGGTTACGAACAATGAGCAGTTCTTC.

The CDR3, as DNA: TGCGCCAGCAGCCAAGGACAGGGGTCCTCCCCCCTCTATGGCTACACCTTC. It encodes CASSQGQGSSPLYGYTF. The gene calls are TRBV4-1 and TRBJ1-2, with 8 positions matching TRBD1. CDR1 and CDR2 from the germline V gene are MGHRA and YSYEKL. The CDR3 is 17 residues long. The junction had 11 bases not matched to a gene; V was cut back by 1 base and J by 4 bases.

This clone has only a few counts. The J gene is TRBJ2-7, the V gene TRBV18, with 9 bases identical to TRBD1. The CDR3 runs 13 residues. Germline CDR1 KGHSH, CDR2 LQKENI. Trimming took 6 bases from V and 4 from J; bases not matched to a gene: 4. The CDR3 nucleotides read TGTGCCAGCTCCGGGACAGGGACGTACGAGCAGTACTTC. This gives the protein CASSGTGTYEQYF.

This sequence joins TRBV20-1 and TRBJ2-7, with 8 bases identical to TRBD2. The junction had 5 bases not matched to a gene; V was cut back by 0 bases and J by 13 bases. The length of the CDR3 is 11 residues. Germline-derived CDR1 and CDR2 are DFQATT and SNEGSKA (reference sequence). CDR3 sequence (DNA): TGCAGTGCTAGAGAGGGGACTAGTGAATACTTC. Translated: CSAREGTSEYF.

This clone was seen only a few times. This sequence joins TRBV7-9 and TRBJ1-4; D perhaps matches TRBD1 (5 bases). This CDR3 is 17 amino acids long. Germline V gene sequence: CDR1 SEHNR, CDR2 FQNEAQ (reference sequence). The V end lost 9 bases, the J end lost 5 bases, and 25 bases lay between the germline ends. The DNA for the CDR3 is TGTGCCAGTACCGCCAGTTCGTCGAGGAGGGGAAATGAAAAACTGTTTTTT. Translated, it gives CASTASSSRRGNEKLFF. The complete variable domain, with remaining parts taken from reference TRBV7-9 and TRBJ1-4, reads DTGVSQNPRHKITKRGQNVTFRCDPISEHNRLYWYRQTLGQGPEFLTYFQNEAQLEKSRLLSDRFSAERPKGSFSTLEIQRTEQGDSAMYLCASTASSSRRGNEKLFFGSGTQLSVL.

The V and J genes are TRBV9 and TRBJ2-7; D is unresolved. The CDR3 loop spans 14 amino acids. Per germline, CDR1 SGDLS and CDR2 YYNGEE. V lost 0 bases to trimming and J lost 0 bases, with 7 bases between them. The CDR3, as DNA: TGTGCCAGCAGCGTAGCGACACCCTCCTACGAGCAGTACTTC. Translation: CASSVATPSYEQYF.

The V and J genes are TRBV7-9 and TRBJ2-4; D call uncertain. Per germline, CDR1 SEHNR and CDR2 FQNEAQ (reference sequence). The CDR3 contains 13 residues. V dropped 4 bases and J dropped 3 bases, with 7 bases sitting between them. CDR3 loop: CASSSSLKNIQYF. Written as DNA, the CDR3 is TGTGCCAGCAGCTCCAGTCTCAAAAACATTCAGTACTTC.

This chain uses TRBV5-4 with TRBJ2-5; 10 bases map to TRBD1. Per germline, CDR1 SGHNT and CDR2 YYREEE (reference sequence). V shed 3 bases and J 1 base; nucleotides not matched to a gene: 0. This CDR3 is built from 14 residues. Here the CDR3 reads CASSWDRGQETQYF. The CDR3 DNA reads as TGTGCCAGCAGCTGGGACAGGGGCCAAGAGACCCAGTACTTC.